This record concerns one TCR beta chain sequence. Its antigen specificity is not known. No quality values exist for individual bases; no much larger clone is one base distant. These data originate in a study of blood T cell repertoires in COVID-19 (dated by TCRdb to 2020 to 2021). In the study overall: Samples from collaborators originated in the United States, Italy and Spain and spanned both the acute and convalescent phases of COVID-19. The prospective study material was composed of cDNA or gDNA derived from T cells, B-cell-depleted T cells, or PBMCs. Subjects who had been exposed to COVID-19, were actively infected with it, or had recovered from it provided the deeply sampled blood TCRbeta repertoires that made up the dataset. A freely available public database, intended as a resource for researchers studying the immune response to SARS-CoV-2, is where the repertoires were released. Samples came from the ongoing ImmuneRACE study (first 160 participants) plus 1,254 subjects from 6 global collaborators. Sample metadata almost always included a de-identified subject ID, COVID-19 status, age in years and sex. Where HLA class I and class II types were available, the types were taken from metadata supplied by the sample provider, not from assay-based typing.

What the research found in general, with its limitations: The quantity of clinical and demographic metadata differed by source and by participant and was supplied without curation.

Samples from volunteer blood donors who had recovered from COVID-19 were contributed by a second Seattle source. Each collaborating institution followed its own protocols to collect whole blood in K2EDTA tubes. Collaborator samples were shipped for TCRbeta analysis as frozen whole blood, isolated PBMCs, or DNA extracted from either sample type. TCRbeta CDR3 regions were amplified from genomic DNA by means of the immunoSEQ Assay, a bias-controlled multiplex PCR. The study's own analysis went as follows. Nucleated cell counts per sample were estimated from amplification of reference gene primers within the assay. To quantify the absolute abundance of each unique TCRbeta CDR3 rearrangement, sequence reads were collapsed and filtered. For each sample, productive Simpson clonality was calculated as the square root of Simpson's diversity index over productive rearrangements. TCRdb holds this immuneACCESS table with in-frame rearrangements only. Some clones are missing; in checked studies, unresolved V genes explain under half, and the rest has no known cause. That table supplies the V and J calls and clone size; D and trimming were determined from the DNA. The sample profile shows around 270,000 clones; less than 90% of them were found once. More than 1.5% of the sample lies in the top ten.

Inclusive of the bounding cysteine and phenylalanine, the CDR3 is 15 residues long. Just the 45-base CDR3 DNA is kept, in frame starting at base 1. The germline V gene yields MNHEY for CDR1 and SVGEGT for CDR2. At the junction V is shortened by 6 bases and J by 0 bases, with 12 bases in between. The specimen sequenced was peripheral blood. This receptor was identified in a woman between 40 and 50 years old who had recovered from COVID-19. The rearrangement joined TRBV6-2 or TRBV6-3 to TRBJ1-5; the D gene is possibly TRBD1, with 5 bases matching. The nucleotides are TGTGCCAGCAGCATGGGGCAGCTTAGCAATCAGCCCCAGCATTTT. Its protein reads: CASSMGQLSNQPQHF.